The 4 T cell receptor beta chains listed next were all sequenced from one sample in a study. TCRdb ran MiXCR on the RT-PCR reads and lists one entry per CDR3 protein. Of 650,000 to 800,000 distinct CDR3 sequences listed, approximately 15% are singletons. Input material: memory CD4+ T cells from blood. Every receptor here comes from a female donor in good health, serving as a healthy control.

The chain carries TRBV9 and TRBJ2-1; D might be TRBD1 (6 bases). The CDR3 extends over 16 amino acids. Per germline, CDR1 SGDLS and CDR2 YYNGEE. V was cut by 0 bases and J by 2 bases, with 12 bases left in between. CDR3 region: CASSVAGRGAYNEQFF. CDR3 DNA: TGTGCCAGCAGCGTAGCTGGCAGGGGCGCCTACAATGAGCAGTTCTTC. The full variable domain, its missing parts supplied by reference TRBV9 and TRBJ2-1, is DSGVTQTPKHLITATGQRVTLRCSPRSGDLSVYWYQQSLDQGLQFLIQYYNGEERAKGNILERFSAQQFPDLHSELNLSSLELGDSALYFCASSVAGRGAYNEQFFGPGTRLTVL.

This clonotype was recorded many times. Here the CDR3 reads CSVEDVGRVYF. The CDR3 DNA reads TGCAGCGTTGAAGACGTCGGGAGGGTCTACTTC. The gene calls are TRBV29-1 and TRBJ2-4; 8 bases are shared with TRBD2. V trimming: 0 bases; J trimming: 16 bases; junction bases outside the gene matches: 5. This CDR3 spans 11 amino acids. Germline loops: CDR1 SQVTM, CDR2 ANQGSEA.

This clonotype has ten or more counts. The rearrangement joins TRBV7-2 to TRBJ2-7; no definite D call. The V gene lost 0 bases and the J gene lost 4 bases, with 10 bases spanning the gap. This CDR3 contains 14 residues. The V gene's germline CDR1 is SGHTA and CDR2 FQGNSA. CDR3: CASSLAVGLYEQYF. The CDR3 bases are TGTGCCAGCAGCTTAGCGGTCGGCTTATACGAGCAGTACTTC.

The sample holds many counts of this clonotype. The chain combines TRBV20-1 with TRBJ2-1, with TRBD2 matching over 10 bases. The CDR3 length is 16 residues. Trimming removed 1 base from V and 0 bases from J; junction bases left unmatched: 3. Germline CDR1 DFQATT, CDR2 SNEGSKA (reference sequence). The CDR3 protein is CSARVIAGGSYNEQFF. The DNA of the CDR3 is TGCAGTGCTAGAGTTATAGCGGGAGGCTCCTACAATGAGCAGTTCTTC.